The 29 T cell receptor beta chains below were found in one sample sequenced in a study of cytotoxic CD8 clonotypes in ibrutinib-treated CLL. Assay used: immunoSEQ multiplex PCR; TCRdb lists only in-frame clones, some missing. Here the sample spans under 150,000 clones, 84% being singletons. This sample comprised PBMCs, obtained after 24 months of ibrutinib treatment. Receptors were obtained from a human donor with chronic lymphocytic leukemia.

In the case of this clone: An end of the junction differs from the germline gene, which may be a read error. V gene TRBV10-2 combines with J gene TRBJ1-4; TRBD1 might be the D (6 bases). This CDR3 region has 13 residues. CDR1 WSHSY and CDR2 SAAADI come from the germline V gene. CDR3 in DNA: TGCGCCAGCACCCAGCTGCAGACAGGCCCAATCCATTTT. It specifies CASTQLQTGPIHF.

The CDR3 loop reads CASSSTGVGNQPQHF. The CDR3 DNA follows: TGTGCCAGCAGCTCGACAGGGGTTGGCAATCAGCCCCAGCATTTT. The V call is TRBV7-2, the J call TRBJ1-5, with 8 positions matching TRBD1. This CDR3 has 15 amino acids. Trimming removed 4 bases from V and 2 bases from J; junction bases left unmatched: 4. Germline V gives CDR1 SGHTA, CDR2 FQGNSA.

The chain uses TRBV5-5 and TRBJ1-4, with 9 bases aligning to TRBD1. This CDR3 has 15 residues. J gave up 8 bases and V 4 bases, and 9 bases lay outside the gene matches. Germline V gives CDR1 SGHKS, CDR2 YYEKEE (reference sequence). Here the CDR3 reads CASSPPGQGREKLFF. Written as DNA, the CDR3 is TGTGCCAGCAGCCCCCCGGGACAGGGTAGGGAAAAACTGTTTTTT.

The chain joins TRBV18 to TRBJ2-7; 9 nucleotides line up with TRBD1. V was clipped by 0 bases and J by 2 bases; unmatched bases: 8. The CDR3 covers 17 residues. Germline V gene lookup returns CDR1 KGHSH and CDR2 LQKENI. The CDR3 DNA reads TGTGCCAGCTCACCACCTAGGACAGGGGCGGGTACCTACGAGCAGTACTTC. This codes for CASSPPRTGAGTYEQYF.

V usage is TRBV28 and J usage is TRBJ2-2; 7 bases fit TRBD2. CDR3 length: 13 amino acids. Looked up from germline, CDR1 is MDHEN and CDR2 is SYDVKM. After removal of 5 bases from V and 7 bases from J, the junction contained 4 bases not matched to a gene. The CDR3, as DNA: TGTGCCAGCAGTCCCAGGGAGGGCGGGGAGCTGTTTTTT. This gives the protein CASSPREGGELFF.

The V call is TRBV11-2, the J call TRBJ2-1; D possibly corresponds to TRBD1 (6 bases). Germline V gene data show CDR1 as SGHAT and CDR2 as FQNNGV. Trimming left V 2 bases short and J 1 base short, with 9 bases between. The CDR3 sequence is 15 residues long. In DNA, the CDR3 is TGTGCCAGCAGCTTACTTCAGGGGTCCTACAATGAGCAGTTCTTC. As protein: CASSLLQGSYNEQFF.

The CDR3 DNA is TGTGCCAGCAGCTTGACTGCCGCGGGTACGCAGTATTTT. Amino acid sequence: CASSLTAAGTQYF. This sequence joins TRBV11-2 and TRBJ2-3; D possibly corresponds to TRBD2 (5 bases). The V gene's germline CDR1 is SGHAT and CDR2 FQNNGV. The CDR3 sequence is 13 residues long. V was shortened by 3 bases and J by 8 bases, with 12 bases between the two germline ends.

The DNA for the CDR3 is TGTGCCAGCAGTTTCTCGGACAGGGACGGCTACACCTTC. Translating it yields CASSFSDRDGYTF. The V gene is TRBV28, the J gene TRBJ1-2; 8 bases agree with TRBD1. This CDR3 comprises 13 residues. Losses at the gene ends were 3 bases for V and 8 bases for J; bases not matched to a gene: 5. Germline V gives CDR1 MDHEN, CDR2 SYDVKM.

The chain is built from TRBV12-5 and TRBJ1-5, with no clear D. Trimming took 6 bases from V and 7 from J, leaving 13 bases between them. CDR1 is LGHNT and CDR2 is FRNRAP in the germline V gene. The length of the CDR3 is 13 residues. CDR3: CASGAGRIQPQHF. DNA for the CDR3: TGTGCTAGTGGCGCGGGCCGCATCCAGCCCCAGCATTTT.

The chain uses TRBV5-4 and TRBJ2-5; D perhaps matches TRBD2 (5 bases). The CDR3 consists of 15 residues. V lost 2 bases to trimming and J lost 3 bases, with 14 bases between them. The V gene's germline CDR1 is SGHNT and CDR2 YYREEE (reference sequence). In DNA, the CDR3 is TGTGCCAGCAGCTTTGACCGGGGTGGCAAAGAGACCCAGTACTTC. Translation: CASSFDRGGKETQYF. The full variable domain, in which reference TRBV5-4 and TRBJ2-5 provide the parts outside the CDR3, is ETGVTQSPTHLIKTRGQQVTLRCSSQSGHNTVSWYQQALGQGPQFIFQYYREEENGRGNFPPRFSGLQFPNYSSELNVNALELDDSALYLCASSFDRGGKETQYFGPGTRLLVL.

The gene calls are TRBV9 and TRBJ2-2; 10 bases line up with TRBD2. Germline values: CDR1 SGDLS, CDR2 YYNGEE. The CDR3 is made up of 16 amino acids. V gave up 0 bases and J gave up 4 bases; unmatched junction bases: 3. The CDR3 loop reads CASSVELAGRTGELFF. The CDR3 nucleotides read TGTGCCAGCAGCGTAGAACTAGCGGGGCGCACCGGGGAGCTGTTTTTT.

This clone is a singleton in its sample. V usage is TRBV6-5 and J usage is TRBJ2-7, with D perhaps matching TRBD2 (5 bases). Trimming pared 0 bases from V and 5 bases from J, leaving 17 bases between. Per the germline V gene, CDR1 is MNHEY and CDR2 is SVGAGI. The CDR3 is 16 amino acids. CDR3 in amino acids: CASSYSLGAPLNEQYF. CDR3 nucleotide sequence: TGTGCCAGCAGTTACTCGCTGGGAGCCCCTTTAAACGAGCAGTACTTC.

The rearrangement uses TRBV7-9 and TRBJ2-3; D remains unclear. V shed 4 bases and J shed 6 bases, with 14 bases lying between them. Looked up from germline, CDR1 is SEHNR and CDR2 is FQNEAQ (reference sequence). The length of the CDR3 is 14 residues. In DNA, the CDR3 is TGTGCCAGCAGCTCATCGACCGTCACGGATACGCAGTATTTT. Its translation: CASSSSTVTDTQYF. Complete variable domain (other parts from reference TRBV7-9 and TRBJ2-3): DTGVSQNPRHKITKRGQNVTFRCDPISEHNRLYWYRQTLGQGPEFLTYFQNEAQLEKSRLLSDRFSAERPKGSFSTLEIQRTEQGDSAMYLCASSSSTVTDTQYFGPGTRLTVL.

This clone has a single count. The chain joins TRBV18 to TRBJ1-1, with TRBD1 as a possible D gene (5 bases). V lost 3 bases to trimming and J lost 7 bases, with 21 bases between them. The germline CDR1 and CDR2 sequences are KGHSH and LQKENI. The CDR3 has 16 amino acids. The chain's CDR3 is CASSPEVGGGGVEAFF. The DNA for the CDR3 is TGTGCCAGCTCACCGGAAGTCGGCGGGGGAGGCGTTGAAGCTTTCTTT.

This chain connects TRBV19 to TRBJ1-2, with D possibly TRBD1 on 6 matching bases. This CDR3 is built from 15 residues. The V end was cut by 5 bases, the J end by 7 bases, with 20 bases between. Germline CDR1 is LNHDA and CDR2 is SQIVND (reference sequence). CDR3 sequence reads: CASSDQQGLVGGYTF. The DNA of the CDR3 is TGTGCCAGTAGTGACCAACAGGGATTAGTGGGTGGCTACACCTTC.

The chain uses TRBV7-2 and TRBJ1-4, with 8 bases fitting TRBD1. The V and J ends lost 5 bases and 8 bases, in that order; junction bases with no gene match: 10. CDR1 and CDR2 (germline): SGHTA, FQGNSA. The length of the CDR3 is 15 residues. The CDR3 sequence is CASSRDRQGSEKLFF. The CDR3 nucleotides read TGTGCCAGCAGCCGGGATCGACAGGGGAGCGAAAAACTGTTTTTT.

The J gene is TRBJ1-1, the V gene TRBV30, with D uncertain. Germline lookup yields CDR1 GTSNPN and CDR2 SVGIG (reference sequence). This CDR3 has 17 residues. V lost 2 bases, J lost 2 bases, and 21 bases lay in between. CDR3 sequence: CAWSKPRLAAGNTEAFF. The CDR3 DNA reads TGTGCCTGGAGTAAACCCCGGTTGGCGGCGGGAAACACTGAAGCTTTCTTT.

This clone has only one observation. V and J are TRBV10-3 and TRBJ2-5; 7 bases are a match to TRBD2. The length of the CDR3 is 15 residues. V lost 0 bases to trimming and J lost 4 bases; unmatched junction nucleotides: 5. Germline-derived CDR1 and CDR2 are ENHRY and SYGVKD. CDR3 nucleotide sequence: TGTGCCATCAGTGAGTCCCTTGAGCGGGGAGAGACCCAGTACTTC. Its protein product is CAISESLERGETQYF.

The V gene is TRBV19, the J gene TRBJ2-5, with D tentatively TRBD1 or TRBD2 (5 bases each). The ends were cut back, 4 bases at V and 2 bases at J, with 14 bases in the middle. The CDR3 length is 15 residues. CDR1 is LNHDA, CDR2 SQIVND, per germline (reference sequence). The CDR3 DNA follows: TGTGCCAGTAGTAACGACCGGGACGGTCAAGAGACCCAGTACTTC. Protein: CASSNDRDGQETQYF.

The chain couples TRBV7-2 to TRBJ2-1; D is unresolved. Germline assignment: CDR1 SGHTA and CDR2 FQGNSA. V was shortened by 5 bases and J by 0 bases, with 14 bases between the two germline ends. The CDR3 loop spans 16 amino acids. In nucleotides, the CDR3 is TGTGCCAGCAGCCCCCCGCGCAATAGCTCCTACAATGAGCAGTTCTTC. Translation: CASSPPRNSSYNEQFF.

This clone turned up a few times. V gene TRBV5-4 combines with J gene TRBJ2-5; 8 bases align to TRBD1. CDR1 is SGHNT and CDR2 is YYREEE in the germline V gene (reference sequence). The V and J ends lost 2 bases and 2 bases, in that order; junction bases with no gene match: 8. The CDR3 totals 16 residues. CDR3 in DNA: TGTGCCAGCAGCTTTGGCAGGGGGCCAGGGCAAGAGACCCAGTACTTC. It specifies CASSFGRGPGQETQYF.

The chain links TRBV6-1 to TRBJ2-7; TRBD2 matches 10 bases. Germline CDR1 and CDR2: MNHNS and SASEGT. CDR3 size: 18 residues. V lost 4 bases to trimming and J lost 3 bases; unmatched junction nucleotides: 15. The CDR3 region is CASSVMEPVSSGGYEQYF. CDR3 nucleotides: TGTGCCAGCAGTGTGATGGAGCCGGTGTCTAGCGGGGGCTACGAGCAGTACTTC.

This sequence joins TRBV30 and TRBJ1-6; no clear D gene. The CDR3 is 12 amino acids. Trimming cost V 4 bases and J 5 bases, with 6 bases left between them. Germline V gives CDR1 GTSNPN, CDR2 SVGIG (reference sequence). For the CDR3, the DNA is TGTGCCTGGAACTCAGATAATTCACCCCTCCACTTT. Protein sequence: CAWNSDNSPLHF.

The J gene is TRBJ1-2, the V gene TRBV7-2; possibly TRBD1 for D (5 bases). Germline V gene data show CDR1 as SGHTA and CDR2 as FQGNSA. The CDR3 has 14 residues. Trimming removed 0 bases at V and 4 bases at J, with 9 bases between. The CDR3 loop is CASSLAGQFYGYTF. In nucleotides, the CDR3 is TGTGCCAGCAGCTTAGCGGGGCAGTTCTATGGCTACACCTTC.

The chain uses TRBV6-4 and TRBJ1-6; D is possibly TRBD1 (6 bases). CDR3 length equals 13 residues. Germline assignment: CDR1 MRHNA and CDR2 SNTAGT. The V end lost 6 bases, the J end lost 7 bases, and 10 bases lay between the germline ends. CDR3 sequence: CASSRGLNSPLHF. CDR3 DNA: TGTGCCAGCAGCAGGGGCTTAAATTCACCCCTCCACTTT.

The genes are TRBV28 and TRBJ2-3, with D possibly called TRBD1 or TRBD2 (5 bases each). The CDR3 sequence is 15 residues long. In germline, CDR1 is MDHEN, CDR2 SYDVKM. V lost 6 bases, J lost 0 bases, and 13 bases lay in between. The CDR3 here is CASSPTGLSTDTQYF. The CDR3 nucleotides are TGTGCCAGCAGCCCCACGGGGCTGAGCACAGATACGCAGTATTTT.

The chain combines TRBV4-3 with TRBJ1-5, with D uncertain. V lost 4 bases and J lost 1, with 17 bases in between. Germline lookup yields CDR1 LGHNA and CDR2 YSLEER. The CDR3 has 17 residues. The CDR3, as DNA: TGCGCCAGCAGCCCTGACCGACGGGGATACAGCAATCAGCCCCAGCATTTT. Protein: CASSPDRRGYSNQPQHF.

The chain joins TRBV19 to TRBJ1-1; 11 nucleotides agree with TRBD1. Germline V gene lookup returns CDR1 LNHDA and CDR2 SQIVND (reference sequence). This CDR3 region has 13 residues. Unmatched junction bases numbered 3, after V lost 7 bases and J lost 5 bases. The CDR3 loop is CASTDRGRTEAFF. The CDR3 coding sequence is TGTGCCAGTACGGACAGGGGGCGGACTGAAGCTTTCTTT. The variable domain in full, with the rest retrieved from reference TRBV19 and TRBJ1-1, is DGGITQSPKYLFRKEGQNVTLSCEQNLNHDAMYWYRQDPGQGLRLIYYSQIVNDFQKGDIAEGYSVSREKKESFPLTVTSAQKNPTAFYLCASTDRGRTEAFFGQGTRLTVV.

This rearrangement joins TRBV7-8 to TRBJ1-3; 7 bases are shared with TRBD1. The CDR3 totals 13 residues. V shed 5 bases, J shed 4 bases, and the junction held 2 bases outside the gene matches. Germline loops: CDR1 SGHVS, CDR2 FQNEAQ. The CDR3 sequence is CASSQDRGNTIYF. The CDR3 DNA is TGTGCCAGCAGCCAGGACAGGGGAAACACCATATATTTT. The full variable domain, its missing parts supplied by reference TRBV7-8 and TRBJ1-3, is GAGVSQSPRYKVAKRGQDVALRCDPISGHVSLFWYQQALGQGPEFLTYFQNEAQLDKSGLPSDRFFAERPEGSVSTLKIQRTQQEDSAVYLCASSQDRGNTIYFGEGSWLTVV.